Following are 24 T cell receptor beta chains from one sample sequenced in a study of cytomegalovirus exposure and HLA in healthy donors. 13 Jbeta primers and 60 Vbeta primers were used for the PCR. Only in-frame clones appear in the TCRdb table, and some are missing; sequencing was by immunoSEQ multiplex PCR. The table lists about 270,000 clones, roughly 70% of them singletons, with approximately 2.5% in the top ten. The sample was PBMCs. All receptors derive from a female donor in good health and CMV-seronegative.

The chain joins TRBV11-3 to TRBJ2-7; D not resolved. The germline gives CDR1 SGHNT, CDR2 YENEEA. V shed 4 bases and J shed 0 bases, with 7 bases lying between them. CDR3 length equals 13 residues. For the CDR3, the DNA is TGTGCCAGCAGCTCCTGGGCCTCCTACGAGCAGTACTTC. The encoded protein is CASSSWASYEQYF.

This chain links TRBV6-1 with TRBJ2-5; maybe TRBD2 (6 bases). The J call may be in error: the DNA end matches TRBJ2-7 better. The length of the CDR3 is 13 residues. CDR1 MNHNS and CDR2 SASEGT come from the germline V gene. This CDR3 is CASNRDSSYEQYF. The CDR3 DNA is TGTGCCAGCAACCGGGACTCCTCCTACGAGCAGTACTTC.

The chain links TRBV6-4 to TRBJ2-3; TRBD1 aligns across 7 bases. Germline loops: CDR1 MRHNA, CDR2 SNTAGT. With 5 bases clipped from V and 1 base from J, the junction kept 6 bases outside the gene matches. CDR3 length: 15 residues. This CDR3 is CASSRQGEGTDTQYF. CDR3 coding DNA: TGTGCCAGCAGTAGACAGGGAGAGGGCACAGATACGCAGTATTTT.

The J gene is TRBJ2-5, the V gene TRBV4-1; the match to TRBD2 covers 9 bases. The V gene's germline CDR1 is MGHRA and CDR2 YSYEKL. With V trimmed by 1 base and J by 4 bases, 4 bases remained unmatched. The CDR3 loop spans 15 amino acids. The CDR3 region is CASSQVQLAGETQYF. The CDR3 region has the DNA TGCGCCAGCAGCCAAGTACAACTAGCGGGAGAGACCCAGTACTTC.

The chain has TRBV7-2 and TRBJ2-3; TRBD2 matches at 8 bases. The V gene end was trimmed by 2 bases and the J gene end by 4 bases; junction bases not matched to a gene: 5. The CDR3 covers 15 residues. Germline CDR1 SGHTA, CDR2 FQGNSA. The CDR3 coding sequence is TGTGCCAGCAGCTTATCCTACGGGGGGGCAGATACGCAGTATTTT. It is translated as CASSLSYGGADTQYF.

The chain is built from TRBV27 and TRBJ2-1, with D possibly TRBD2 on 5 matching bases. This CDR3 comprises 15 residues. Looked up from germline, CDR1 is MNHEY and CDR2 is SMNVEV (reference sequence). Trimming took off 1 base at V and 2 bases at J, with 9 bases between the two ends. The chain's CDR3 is CASSLCTGAYNEQFF. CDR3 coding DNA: TGTGCCAGCAGTTTATGTACCGGGGCCTACAATGAGCAGTTCTTC.

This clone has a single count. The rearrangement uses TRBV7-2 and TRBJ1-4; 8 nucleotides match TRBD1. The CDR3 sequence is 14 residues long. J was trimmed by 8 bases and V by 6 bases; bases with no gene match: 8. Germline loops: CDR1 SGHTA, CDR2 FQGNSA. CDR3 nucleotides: TGTGCCAGCAGAACGACAGGGGAGGGGGAAAAACTGTTTTTT. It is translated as CASRTTGEGEKLFF.

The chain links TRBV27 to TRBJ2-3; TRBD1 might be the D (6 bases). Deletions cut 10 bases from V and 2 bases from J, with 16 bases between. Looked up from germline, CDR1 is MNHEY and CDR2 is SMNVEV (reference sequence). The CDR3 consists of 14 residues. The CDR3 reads CATSTLGATDTQYF. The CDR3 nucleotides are TGTGCCACCTCGACCCTGGGGGCCACAGATACGCAGTATTTT.

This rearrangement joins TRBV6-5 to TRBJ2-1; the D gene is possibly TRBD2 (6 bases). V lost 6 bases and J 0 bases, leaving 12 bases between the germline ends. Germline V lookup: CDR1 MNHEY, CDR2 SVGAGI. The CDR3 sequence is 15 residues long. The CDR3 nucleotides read TGTGCCAGCAGAGGGACTGCCAGCTCCTACAATGAGCAGTTCTTC. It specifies CASRGTASSYNEQFF.

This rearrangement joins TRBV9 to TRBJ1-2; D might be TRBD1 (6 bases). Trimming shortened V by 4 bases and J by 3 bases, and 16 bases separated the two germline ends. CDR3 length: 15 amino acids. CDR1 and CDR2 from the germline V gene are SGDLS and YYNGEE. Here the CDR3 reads CASSPSGGGHYGYTF. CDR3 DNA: TGTGCCAGCAGCCCCAGTGGGGGGGGCCACTATGGCTACACCTTC.

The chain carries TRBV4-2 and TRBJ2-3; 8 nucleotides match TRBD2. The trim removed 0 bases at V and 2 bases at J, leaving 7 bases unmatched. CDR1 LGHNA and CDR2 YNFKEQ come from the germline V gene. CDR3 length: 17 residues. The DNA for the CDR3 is TGTGCCAGCAGCCAAGATATGGCGGGAGGATTCACAGATACGCAGTATTTT. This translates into CASSQDMAGGFTDTQYF.

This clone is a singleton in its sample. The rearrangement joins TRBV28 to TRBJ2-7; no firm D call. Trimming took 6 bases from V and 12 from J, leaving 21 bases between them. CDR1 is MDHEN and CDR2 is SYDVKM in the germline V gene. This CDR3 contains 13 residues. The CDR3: CASSPTPAGFLYF. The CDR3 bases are TGTGCCAGCAGCCCTACCCCGGCAGGTTTTCTGTACTTC.

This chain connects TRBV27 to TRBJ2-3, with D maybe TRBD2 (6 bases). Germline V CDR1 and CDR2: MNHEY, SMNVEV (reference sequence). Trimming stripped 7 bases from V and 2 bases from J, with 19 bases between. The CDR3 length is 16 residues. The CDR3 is CASTLRGGGNTDTQYF. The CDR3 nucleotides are TGTGCCAGCACCCTAAGGGGTGGCGGGAACACAGATACGCAGTATTTT.

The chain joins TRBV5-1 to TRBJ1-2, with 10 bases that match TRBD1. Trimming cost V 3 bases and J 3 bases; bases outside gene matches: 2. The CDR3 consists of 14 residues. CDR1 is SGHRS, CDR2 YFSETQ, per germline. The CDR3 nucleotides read TGCGCCAGCAGCTGGGACAGGGGACACTATGGCTACACCTTC. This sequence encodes CASSWDRGHYGYTF.

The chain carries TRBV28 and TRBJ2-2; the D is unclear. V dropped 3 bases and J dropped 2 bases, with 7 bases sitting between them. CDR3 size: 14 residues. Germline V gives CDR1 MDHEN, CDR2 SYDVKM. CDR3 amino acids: CASSFGRNTGELFF. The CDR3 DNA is TGTGCCAGCAGTTTTGGGCGTAACACCGGGGAGCTGTTTTTT.

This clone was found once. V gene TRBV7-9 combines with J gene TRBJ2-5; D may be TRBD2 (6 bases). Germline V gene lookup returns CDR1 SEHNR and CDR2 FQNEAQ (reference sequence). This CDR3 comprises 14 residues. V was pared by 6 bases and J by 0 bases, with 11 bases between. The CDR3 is CASSHRTNQETQYF. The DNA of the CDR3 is TGTGCCAGCAGTCACCGGACTAACCAAGAGACCCAGTACTTC.

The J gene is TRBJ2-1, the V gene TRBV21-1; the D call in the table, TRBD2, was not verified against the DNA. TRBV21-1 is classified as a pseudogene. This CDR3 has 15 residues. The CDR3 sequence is CATKSTAGLYNEQFF. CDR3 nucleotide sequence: TGTGCCACTAAATCGACCGCGGGGCTTTACAATGAGCAGTTCTTC.

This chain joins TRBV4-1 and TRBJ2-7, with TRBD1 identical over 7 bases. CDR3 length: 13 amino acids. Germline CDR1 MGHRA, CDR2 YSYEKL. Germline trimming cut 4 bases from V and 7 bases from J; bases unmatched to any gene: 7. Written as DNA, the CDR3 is TGCGCCAGCAGCCGGACGGGACAGAGGGAGCAGTACTTC. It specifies CASSRTGQREQYF.

CDR3 coding DNA: TGTGCCAGCAGCTTAGTGGGACAGCGGATCCCCTACAATGAGCAGTTCTTC. Its protein is CASSLVGQRIPYNEQFF. V gene TRBV11-3 combines with J gene TRBJ2-1; 7 bases are a match to TRBD1. The CDR3 contains 17 residues. The V gene end was trimmed by 1 base and the J gene end by 2 bases; junction bases not matched to a gene: 8. Germline loops: CDR1 SGHNT, CDR2 YENEEA.

The DNA of the CDR3 is TGTGCCACCAGCAGAGGCAGGACAGGTTATTATGGCTACACCTTC. It encodes CATSRGRTGYYGYTF. The J gene is TRBJ1-2, the V gene TRBV15; 7 bases align to TRBD1. Germline assignment: CDR1 LNHNV and CDR2 YYDKDF (reference sequence). The CDR3 is made up of 15 amino acids. With V trimmed by 1 base and J by 5 bases, 7 bases remained unmatched.

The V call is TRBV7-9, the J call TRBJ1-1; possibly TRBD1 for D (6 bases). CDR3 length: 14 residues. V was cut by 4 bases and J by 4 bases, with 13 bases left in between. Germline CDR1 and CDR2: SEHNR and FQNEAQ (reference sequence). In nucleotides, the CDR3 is TGTGCCAGCAGCTCCTACAGGGAGACCACTGAAGCTTTCTTT. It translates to CASSSYRETTEAFF.

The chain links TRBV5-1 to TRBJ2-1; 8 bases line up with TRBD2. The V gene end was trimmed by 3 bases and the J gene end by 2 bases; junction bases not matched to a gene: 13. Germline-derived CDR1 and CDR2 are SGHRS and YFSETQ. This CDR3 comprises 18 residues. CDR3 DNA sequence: TGCGCCAGCAGCTGGCGAGGGGCCAGCGGGAGTCCCTACAATGAGCAGTTCTTC. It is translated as CASSWRGASGSPYNEQFF.

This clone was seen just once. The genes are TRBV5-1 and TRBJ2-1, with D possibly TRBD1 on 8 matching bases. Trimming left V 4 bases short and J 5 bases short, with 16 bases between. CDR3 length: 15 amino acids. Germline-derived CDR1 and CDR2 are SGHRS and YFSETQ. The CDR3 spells CASSVDRGGNNEQFF. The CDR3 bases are TGCGCCAGCAGCGTCGACAGGGGAGGGAACAATGAGCAGTTCTTC.

CDR3 region: CASSIRERSSAFF. The CDR3 DNA is TGTGCCAGCAGCATACGAGAGAGGTCGTCAGCTTTCTTT. This sequence joins TRBV5-4 and TRBJ1-1; D not certain. The CDR3 runs to 13 residues. The germline gives CDR1 SGHNT, CDR2 YYREEE (reference sequence). V shed 4 bases and J shed 10 bases, with 17 bases lying between them.